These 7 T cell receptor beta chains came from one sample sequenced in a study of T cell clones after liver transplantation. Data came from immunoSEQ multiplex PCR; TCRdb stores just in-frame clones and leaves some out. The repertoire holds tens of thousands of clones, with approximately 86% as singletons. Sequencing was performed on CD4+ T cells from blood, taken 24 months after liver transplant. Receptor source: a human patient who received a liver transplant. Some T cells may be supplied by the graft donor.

In nucleotides, the CDR3 is TGCGCCAGCAGCTCAGGTAGACTAGCGGGTGGCAATGAGCAGTTCTTC. The encoded protein is CASSSGRLAGGNEQFF. The V gene is TRBV5-1, the J gene TRBJ2-1, with 10 bases matching TRBD2. Germline V gene data show CDR1 as SGHRS and CDR2 as YFSETQ. Unmatched junction bases numbered 9, after V lost 3 bases and J lost 6 bases. This CDR3 region has 16 residues.

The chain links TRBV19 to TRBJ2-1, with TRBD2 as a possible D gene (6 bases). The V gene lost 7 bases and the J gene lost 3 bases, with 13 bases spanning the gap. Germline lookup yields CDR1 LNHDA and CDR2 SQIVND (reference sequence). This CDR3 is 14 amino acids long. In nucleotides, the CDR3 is TGTGCCAGTAAGGATGGGGGGAACTACAATGAGCAGTTCTTC. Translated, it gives CASKDGGNYNEQFF.

The CDR3 loop is CASSHGAQVRNEQFF. The DNA of the CDR3 is TGTGCCAGCAGCCACGGGGCTCAGGTAAGGAATGAGCAGTTCTTC. The chain is built from TRBV7-2 and TRBJ2-1, with D perhaps matching TRBD1 or TRBD2 (5 bases each). V lost 5 bases and J 7 bases, leaving 18 bases between the germline ends. The CDR3 length is 15 residues. Germline CDR1 is SGHTA and CDR2 is FQGNSA.

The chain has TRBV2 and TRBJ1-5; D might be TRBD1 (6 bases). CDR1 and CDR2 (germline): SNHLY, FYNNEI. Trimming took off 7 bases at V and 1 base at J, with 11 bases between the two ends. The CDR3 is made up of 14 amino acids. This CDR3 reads CASTLGGSNQPQHF. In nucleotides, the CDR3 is TGTGCCAGCACCCTAGGGGGGAGCAATCAGCCCCAGCATTTT.

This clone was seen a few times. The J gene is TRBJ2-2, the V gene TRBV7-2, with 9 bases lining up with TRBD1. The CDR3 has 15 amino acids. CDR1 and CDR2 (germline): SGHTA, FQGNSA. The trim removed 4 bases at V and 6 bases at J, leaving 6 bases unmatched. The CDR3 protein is CASSYNRGPSGELFF. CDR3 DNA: TGTGCCAGCAGCTACAACAGGGGGCCCTCCGGGGAGCTGTTTTTT.

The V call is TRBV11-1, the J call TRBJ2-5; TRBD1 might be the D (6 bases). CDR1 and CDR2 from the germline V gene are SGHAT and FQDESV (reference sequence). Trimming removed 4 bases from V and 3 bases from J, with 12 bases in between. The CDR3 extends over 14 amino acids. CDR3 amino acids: CASSSRDTEETQYF. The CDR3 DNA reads TGTGCCAGCAGCTCCCGGGACACCGAAGAGACCCAGTACTTC.

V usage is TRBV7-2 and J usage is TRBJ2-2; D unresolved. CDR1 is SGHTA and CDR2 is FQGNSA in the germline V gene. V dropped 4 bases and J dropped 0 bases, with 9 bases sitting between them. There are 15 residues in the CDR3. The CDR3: CASSWNGANTGELFF. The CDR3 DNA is TGTGCCAGCAGCTGGAACGGAGCGAACACCGGGGAGCTGTTTTTT. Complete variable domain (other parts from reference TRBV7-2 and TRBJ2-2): GAGVSQSPSNKVTEKGKDVELRCDPISGHTALYWYRQSLGQGLEFLIYFQGNSAPDKSGLPSDRFSAERTGGSVSTLTIQRTQQEDSAVYLCASSWNGANTGELFFGEGSRLTVL.